Shown below are 28 T cell receptor beta chains from a single sample sequenced in a study of blood T cell repertoires in COVID-19. Using immunoSEQ multiplex PCR, the repertoire was profiled, and TCRdb retains in-frame clones only, with some absent. The sample yields over 300,000 clones, 80% to 90% seen once. Sample: PBMCs or T cells enriched from blood (not recorded which). The receptors derive from a woman younger than 30 who had recovered from COVID-19.

V is TRBV19 and J is TRBJ1-1, with 7 bases identical to TRBD1. Germline CDR1 reads LNHDA; CDR2 reads SQIVND (reference sequence). This CDR3 is built from 15 residues. J gave up 4 bases and V 0 bases, and 5 bases lay outside the gene matches. The CDR3 region is CASSIEARGSTEAFF. The CDR3 bases are TGTGCCAGTAGTATAGAGGCCAGGGGGAGCACTGAAGCTTTCTTT.

The genes are TRBV28 and TRBJ2-4; tentatively, D is TRBD1 (6 bases). V gave up 1 base and J gave up 7 bases, with 20 bases separating them. Per germline, CDR1 MDHEN and CDR2 SYDVKM. This CDR3 is built from 17 residues. CDR3 region: CASSLYAHRDIANIQYF. CDR3 DNA sequence: TGTGCCAGCAGTTTATATGCGCACCGGGACATAGCTAACATTCAGTACTTC.

The chain carries TRBV24-1 and TRBJ2-2, with D perhaps TRBD2 (5 bases). Germline V gene lookup returns CDR1 KGHDR and CDR2 SFDVKD. With 12 bases removed from V and 6 bases from J, the gap between germline ends came to 13 bases. The CDR3 consists of 12 residues. CDR3 loop: CAAGQRAGELFF. The CDR3 region has the DNA TGTGCCGCAGGTCAGAGGGCCGGGGAGCTGTTTTTT.

This chain uses TRBV5-1 with TRBJ1-1, with a possible D match to TRBD1 (5 bases). From germline, CDR1 is SGHRS and CDR2 YFSETQ. Trimming left V 4 bases short and J 10 bases short, with 17 bases between. The CDR3 length is 13 residues. The CDR3 DNA reads as TGCGCCAGCAGCCGCGGGACTGTTGGGGCAGCTTTCTTT. Protein product: CASSRGTVGAAFF.

CDR3 in DNA: TGTGCCAGTAGTGCCGGACAGGGGTGGGATACTGAAGCTTTCTTT. Its translation: CASSAGQGWDTEAFF. The genes are TRBV19 and TRBJ1-1, with 9 bases lining up with TRBD1. With 5 bases clipped from V and 5 bases from J, the junction kept 9 bases outside the gene matches. The germline CDR1 and CDR2 sequences are LNHDA and SQIVND (reference sequence). There are 15 residues in the CDR3.

This chain connects TRBV28 to TRBJ1-5, with D possibly TRBD1 on 5 matching bases. The V gene's germline CDR1 is MDHEN and CDR2 SYDVKM. The CDR3 is made up of 13 amino acids. The ends were cut back, 6 bases at V and 5 bases at J, with 11 bases in the middle. CDR3: CASSQDSYQPQHF. The CDR3, as DNA: TGTGCCAGCAGCCAAGACAGTTATCAGCCCCAGCATTTT.

The V call is TRBV11-2, the J call TRBJ1-3, with D maybe TRBD1 (6 bases). With 3 bases removed from V and 0 bases from J, the gap between germline ends came to 9 bases. The CDR3 runs to 15 residues. Per germline, CDR1 SGHAT and CDR2 FQNNGV. This CDR3 reads CASSFVRGSGNTIYF. CDR3 bases: TGTGCCAGCAGCTTTGTCAGGGGCTCTGGAAACACCATATATTTT.

This clone was observed a few times. The V gene is TRBV7-3, the J gene TRBJ1-5; D uncertain. The CDR3 extends over 13 amino acids. Germline loops: CDR1 SGHTA, CDR2 FQGTGA. The V gene lost 2 bases and the J gene lost 6 bases, with 8 bases spanning the gap. The CDR3 DNA is TGTGCCAGCAGCTTAGGATCAGGTCAGCCCCAGCATTTT. It specifies CASSLGSGQPQHF.

This clone was seen only a few times. The chain has TRBV6-5 and TRBJ2-7, with TRBD2 as a possible D gene (6 bases). V was shortened by 7 bases and J by 0 bases, with 13 bases between the two germline ends. The germline gives CDR1 MNHEY, CDR2 SVGAGI. There are 14 residues in the CDR3. The CDR3 loop is CASTRDSSSYEQYF. CDR3 DNA: TGTGCCAGCACCCGGGACTCCAGCTCCTACGAGCAGTACTTC.

CDR3 sequence reads: CATWTGATANYGYTF. The CDR3 DNA follows: TGTGCCACCTGGACAGGGGCGACCGCTAACTATGGCTACACCTTC. V gene TRBV10-3 combines with J gene TRBJ1-2, with 9 nucleotides matching TRBD1. Germline-derived CDR1 and CDR2 are ENHRY and SYGVKD. The CDR3 sequence is 15 residues long. After removal of 10 bases from V and 0 bases from J, the junction contained 9 bases not matched to a gene.

The chain is built from TRBV12-3 or TRBV12-4 and TRBJ1-1; no firm D call. The CDR3 sequence is 13 residues long. Between the trimmed V and J ends, which lost 5 bases and 1 base, there was a span of 8 bases. The CDR3 spells CASSPGGNTEAFF. CDR3 nucleotides: TGTGCCAGCAGTCCTGGAGGGAACACTGAAGCTTTCTTT.

The rearrangement uses TRBV5-1 and TRBJ1-1; tentative D call: TRBD1 (5 bases). Germline V gene lookup returns CDR1 SGHRS and CDR2 YFSETQ. The CDR3 totals 14 residues. V lost 3 bases to trimming and J lost 6 bases, with 15 bases between them. The CDR3, as DNA: TGCGCCAGCAGCTGGGGCGAGGGGAGGGCTGAAGCTTTCTTT. Translating it yields CASSWGEGRAEAFF.

The V call is TRBV25-1, the J call TRBJ1-1; a possible D gene is TRBD1 (5 bases). V was cut by 1 base and J by 6 bases, with 12 bases left in between. The CDR3 loop spans 14 amino acids. The germline V gene has CDR1 MGHDK and CDR2 SYGVNS. The CDR3 region is CASSESRETAEAFF. For the CDR3, the DNA is TGTGCCAGCAGTGAATCCAGGGAAACCGCTGAAGCTTTCTTT.

This clone was found once. The chain has TRBV18 and TRBJ1-1; 7 positions match TRBD1. The trim removed 4 bases at V and 3 bases at J, leaving 5 bases unmatched. The CDR3 is 14 residues long. The germline V gene has CDR1 KGHSH and CDR2 LQKENI. CDR3 region: CASSRVTGDTEAFF. In nucleotides, the CDR3 is TGTGCCAGCTCACGAGTTACAGGGGACACTGAAGCTTTCTTT.

The chain employs TRBV19 and TRBJ1-5; 7 nucleotides align to TRBD1. V was pared by 7 bases and J by 0 bases, with 3 bases of the junction left unmatched. This CDR3 contains 14 residues. Germline-derived CDR1 and CDR2 are LNHDA and SQIVND (reference sequence). CDR3 DNA sequence: TGTGCCAGTAAACAGGGGTATAGCAATCAGCCCCAGCATTTT. Protein sequence: CASKQGYSNQPQHF.

This clone occurred a few times. The rearrangement links TRBV19 to TRBJ1-4; D ambiguous. The CDR3 is 16 amino acids. V lost 6 bases and J 8 bases, leaving 22 bases between the germline ends. Per germline, CDR1 LNHDA and CDR2 SQIVND (reference sequence). The chain's CDR3 is CASSPDFRGFGEKLFF. CDR3 in DNA: TGTGCCAGTAGCCCGGACTTCCGCGGGTTCGGCGAAAAACTGTTTTTT.

CDR3 loop: CASSDSRGQTGELFF. CDR3 in DNA: TGTGCCAGCAGTGACTCCAGGGGGCAAACCGGGGAGCTGTTTTTT. The rearrangement links TRBV6-4 to TRBJ2-2, with 8 bases fitting TRBD1. This CDR3 region has 15 residues. Germline lookup yields CDR1 MRHNA and CDR2 SNTAGT. The ends lost 0 bases at V and 5 bases at J; junction bases unmatched: 2.

This clone was seen just once. The chain has TRBV15 and TRBJ1-5; 7 bases agree with TRBD1. Per germline, CDR1 LNHNV and CDR2 YYDKDF (reference sequence). The CDR3 runs to 16 residues. J lost 5 bases, V lost 4 bases, and 11 bases had no gene match. Here the CDR3 reads CATSILPRDRDQPQHF. In DNA form, the CDR3 reads TGTGCCACCAGCATCCTCCCCCGGGACAGAGATCAGCCCCAGCATTTT.

The V and J genes are TRBV6-5 and TRBJ2-3; perhaps TRBD1 as D (6 bases). V shed 6 bases and J shed 2 bases, with 12 bases lying between them. CDR1 and CDR2 (germline): MNHEY, SVGAGI. The CDR3 is made up of 14 amino acids. The CDR3 bases are TGTGCCAGCAGGAGAGGGGGTGACACAGATACGCAGTATTTT. This codes for CASRRGGDTDTQYF.

The chain carries TRBV7-9 and TRBJ2-2; 11 nucleotides align to TRBD2. This CDR3 comprises 16 residues. The germline CDR1 and CDR2 sequences are SEHNR and FQNEAQ (reference sequence). V lost 3 bases to trimming and J lost 4 bases; unmatched junction nucleotides: 4. CDR3 region: CASSFSGGGITGELFF. In nucleotides, the CDR3 is TGTGCCAGCAGCTTTAGCGGGGGGGGCATCACCGGGGAGCTGTTTTTT. The entire variable domain, with the rest obtained from reference TRBV7-9 and TRBJ2-2, is as follows: DTGVSQNPRHKITKRGQNVTFRCDPISEHNRLYWYRQTLGQGPEFLTYFQNEAQLEKSRLLSDRFSAERPKGSFSTLEIQRTEQGDSAMYLCASSFSGGGITGELFFGEGSRLTVL.

Here the CDR3 reads CASNPYGGNYGYTF. In nucleotides, the CDR3 is TGTGCCAGCAACCCTTACGGGGGTAACTATGGCTACACCTTC. V gene TRBV28 combines with J gene TRBJ1-2; D might be TRBD1 (5 bases). V gave up 7 bases and J gave up 1 base, with 13 bases separating them. CDR1 and CDR2 (germline): MDHEN, SYDVKM. The CDR3 spans 14 residues.

This chain links TRBV11-2 with TRBJ1-1; D uncertain. Trimming shortened V by 4 bases and J by 3 bases, and 9 bases separated the two germline ends. CDR3 size: 13 residues. From germline, CDR1 is SGHAT and CDR2 FQNNGV. The CDR3 protein is CASSSAGDTEAFF. The CDR3 coding sequence is TGTGCCAGCAGCTCGGCGGGCGACACTGAAGCTTTCTTT.

This clone was counted only a few times. CDR3 region: CSVPTGGRGSETEAFF. The DNA of the CDR3 is TGCAGCGTTCCGACAGGGGGAAGAGGGAGTGAGACTGAAGCTTTCTTT. This chain connects TRBV29-1 to TRBJ1-1; 9 bases match TRBD1. The CDR3 totals 16 residues. The V and J ends lost 5 bases and 5 bases, in that order; junction bases with no gene match: 15. CDR1 is SQVTM, CDR2 ANQGSEA, per germline.

The CDR3 DNA sequence: TGTGCCAGCAGCTTACCGGGTAACTATGGCTACACCTTC. Its translation: CASSLPGNYGYTF. The rearrangement uses TRBV7-2 and TRBJ1-2; D not certain. Trimming removed 2 bases at V and 1 base at J, with 5 bases between. CDR1 SGHTA and CDR2 FQGNSA come from the germline V gene. The CDR3 is 13 amino acids.

J is TRBJ1-1 and V is TRBV5-4; weak D call: TRBD1 (5 bases). The CDR3 spans 15 residues. The germline CDR1 and CDR2 sequences are SGHNT and YYREEE (reference sequence). V was trimmed by 0 bases and J by 3 bases, leaving 12 bases between them. This chain's CDR3 is CASSLVGRVDTEAFF. CDR3 DNA sequence: TGTGCCAGCAGCTTGGTGGGCAGGGTTGACACTGAAGCTTTCTTT.

On this clone itself: This CDR3 is also generated by other DNA sequences in the sample. The chain uses TRBV18 and TRBJ2-3, with D tentatively TRBD2 (5 bases). The V and J ends lost 3 bases and 4 bases respectively, with 5 bases between them. Germline V CDR1 and CDR2: KGHSH, LQKENI. The CDR3 runs to 12 residues. CDR3 sequence (DNA): TGTGCCAGCTCACCGCGGGCAGATACGCAGTATTTT. Protein sequence: CASSPRADTQYF.

DNA for the CDR3: TGTGCCAGCAGCGAGGACAGGGGCGGCTACACCTTC. Translation gives CASSEDRGGYTF. The chain carries TRBV5-6 and TRBJ1-2; 9 bases agree with TRBD1. The V segment lost 4 bases and the J segment 8 bases; nucleotides outside the gene matches: 3. The germline gives CDR1 SGHDT, CDR2 YYEEEE. This CDR3 comprises 12 residues.

This chain connects TRBV4-1 to TRBJ1-2; D is unresolved. The CDR3 loop spans 17 amino acids. Germline loops: CDR1 MGHRA, CDR2 YSYEKL. The V and J ends lost 0 bases and 1 base respectively, with 15 bases between them. In DNA, the CDR3 is TGCGCCAGCAGCCAAGAGACGGGGTCGAGCTTTAACTATGGCTACACCTTC. Residues: CASSQETGSSFNYGYTF.